Included here is one T cell receptor beta chain sequence, with context. Its antigen is unknown. The data belong to a study of shared clonotypes between healthy human individuals. Points from the study as a whole: Expectations were that clonotype sharing among donors would be affected by sequencing depth.

The method was immunoSEQ multiplex PCR; TCRdb's version includes in-frame clones alone and lacks a portion of them. The sample consists of around 510,000 clones, roughly four fifths of them appearing once. The clonotype originates from a middle-aged woman in good health. Some clones in this sample may be carry-over from other donors' samples. Material: PBMCs.

The DNA of the CDR3 is TGTGCCGGGGGACTAGCGGGACCCAATGAGCAGTTCTTC. Translated, it gives CAGGLAGPNEQFF. This rearrangement joins TRBV2 to TRBJ2-1, with 13 bases matching TRBD2. The CDR3 consists of 13 residues. The germline CDR1 and CDR2 sequences are SNHLY and FYNNEI. V dropped 11 bases and J dropped 6; count of bases not matched to a gene: 4.